The present T cell receptor beta chain was sequenced within a study of cytomegalovirus exposure and HLA in healthy donors. Overall study results and limits: When analyzed later, a missense DCLRE1C variant was found to be linked to TCR beta V- and J-gene trimming. There were some public TCRs occurring in many donors, but most TCR sequences were rare. In a later analysis, at a false discovery rate of 0.05, about 17,000 TCR beta sequences matched HLA alleles.

As to this clone: Its antigen is unidentified.

The primer mix had 60 Vbeta and 13 Jbeta primers. The data were produced by immunoSEQ multiplex PCR, yet TCRdb's version contains in-frame clones alone and is incomplete. The repertoire includes about 76,000 clones, about four fifths of them detected once, and 1.5% to 2% sits in the top ten. CDR3 size: 15 residues. Deletions cut 4 bases from V and 5 bases from J, with 15 bases between. Germline loops: CDR1 MDHEN, CDR2 SYDVKM. The sequencing input was PBMCs. V gene TRBV28 combines with J gene TRBJ1-5; the D is unclear. The receptor was isolated from a woman in her 30s in good health and CMV-seronegative. The CDR3: CASSWRGLIDQPQHF. DNA of the CDR3: TGTGCCAGCAGTTGGAGAGGGCTTATAGATCAGCCCCAGCATTTT.